Below, one T cell receptor (beta chain) is given with its context. Sequenced by immunoSEQ multiplex PCR; TCRdb stores in-frame clones only, minus some. In the table there are approximately 83,000 clones, 85% to 95% of which are singletons. The data derive from a study of control samples from healthy donors and cancer patients. The material sequenced was blood. The clonotype originates from a woman aged 30 to 39 in good health.

The CDR3 nucleotides are TGTGCCAGCAGCTTTAGCGGGAGGGCCTACGAGCAGTACTTC. Translated, it gives CASSFSGRAYEQYF. The J gene is TRBJ2-7, the V gene TRBV7-8, with 11 bases lining up with TRBD2. CDR3 length equals 14 residues. V shed 3 bases and J 2 bases; nucleotides not matched to a gene: 0. Germline V gene sequence: CDR1 SGHVS, CDR2 FQNEAQ.